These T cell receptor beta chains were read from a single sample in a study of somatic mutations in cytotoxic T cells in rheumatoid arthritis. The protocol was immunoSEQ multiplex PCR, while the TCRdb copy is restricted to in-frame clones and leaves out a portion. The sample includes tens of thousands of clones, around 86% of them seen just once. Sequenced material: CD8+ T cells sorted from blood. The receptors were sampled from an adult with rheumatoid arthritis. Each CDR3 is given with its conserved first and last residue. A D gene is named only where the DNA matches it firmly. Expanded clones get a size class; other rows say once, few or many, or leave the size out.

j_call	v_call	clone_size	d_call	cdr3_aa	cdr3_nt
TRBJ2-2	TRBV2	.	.	CASSGFRNTGELFF	TGTGCCAGCAGTGGTTTCAGGAACACCGGGGAGCTGTTTTTT
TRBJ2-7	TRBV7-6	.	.	CASSLSPGGPEQYF	TGTGCCAGCAGCTTATCCCCCGGAGGCCCCGAGCAGTACTTC
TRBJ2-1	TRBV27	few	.	CASTRPGADEQFF	TGTGCCAGCACTAGGCCCGGGGCGGATGAGCAGTTCTTC
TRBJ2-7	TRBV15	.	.	CAASREISYEQYF	TGTGCCGCTTCAAGGGAAATCTCCTACGAGCAGTACTTC
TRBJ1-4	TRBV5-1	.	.	CASSLKGGGANEKLFF	TGCGCCAGCAGCTTGAAGGGCGGGGGTGCTAATGAAAAACTGTTTTTT
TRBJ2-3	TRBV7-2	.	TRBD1	CASSLAGQGLDTQYF	TGTGCCAGCAGCTTAGCGGGACAGGGGTTAGATACGCAGTATTTT
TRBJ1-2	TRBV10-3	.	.	CAISATTGTVYGYTF	TGTGCCATCAGTGCGACTACCGGGACGGTCTATGGCTACACCTTC
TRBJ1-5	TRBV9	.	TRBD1	CASSPSGQNQPQHF	TGTGCCAGCAGCCCGTCGGGACAGAATCAGCCCCAGCATTTT
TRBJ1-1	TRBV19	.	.	CASNGVGDTEAFF	TGTGCCAGTAATGGGGTAGGGGACACTGAAGCTTTCTTT
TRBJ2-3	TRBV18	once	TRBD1	CASSPDRGHVSTDTQYF	TGTGCCAGCTCACCCGACAGGGGCCACGTTAGCACAGATACGCAGTATTTT
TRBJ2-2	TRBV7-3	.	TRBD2	CASSPGLAGGPNTGELFF	TGTGCCAGCAGTCCGGGACTAGCGGGGGGCCCGAACACCGGGGAGCTGTTTTTT
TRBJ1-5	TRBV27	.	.	CASSLWVHQPQHF	TGTGCCAGCAGTTTGTGGGTCCACCAGCCCCAGCATTTT
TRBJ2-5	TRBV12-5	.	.	CASGLGGGGLWTQYF	TGTGCTAGTGGTTTGGGAGGAGGGGGTCTCTGGACCCAGTACTTC
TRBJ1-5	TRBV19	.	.	CASSIPGQPQHF	TGTGCCAGTAGTATCCCCGGGCAGCCCCAGCATTTT
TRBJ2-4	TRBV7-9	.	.	CASSQNRGLAKNIQYF	TGTGCCAGCAGCCAGAATCGGGGACTAGCCAAAAACATTCAGTACTTC
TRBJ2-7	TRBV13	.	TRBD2	CASSTGLAAPKGQYF	TGTGCCAGCAGTACCGGACTAGCGGCCCCGAAGGGGCAGTACTTC
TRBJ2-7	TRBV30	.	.	CAWSGVGLGQYF	TGTGCCTGGAGTGGGGTTGGGCTGGGGCAGTACTTC
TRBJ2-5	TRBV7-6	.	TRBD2	CASSSTLAGGRETQYF	TGTGCCAGCAGCTCCACACTAGCGGGAGGTCGGGAGACCCAGTACTTC
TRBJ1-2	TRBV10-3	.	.	CAISEGHGRSYGYTF	TGTGCCATCAGTGAGGGACACGGGCGTTCGTATGGCTACACCTTC
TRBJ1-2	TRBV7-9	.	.	CAGDFDRATF	TGTGCCGGGGATTTCGACCGTGCCACCTTC
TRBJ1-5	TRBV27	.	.	CASSLTGVRGNQPQHF	TGTGCCAGCAGTTTAACGGGAGTGAGGGGCAATCAGCCCCAGCATTTT
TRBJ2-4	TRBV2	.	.	CASSEGSPVAKNIQYF	TGTGCCAGCAGTGAGGGGTCGCCGGTAGCCAAAAACATTCAGTACTTC
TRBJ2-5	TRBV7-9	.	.	CASSFRVEETQYF	TGTGCCAGCAGCTTCAGGGTTGAGGAGACCCAGTACTTC
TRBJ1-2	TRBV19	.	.	CASSDRTYGYTF	TGTGCCAGTAGCGACAGAACCTATGGCTACACCTTC
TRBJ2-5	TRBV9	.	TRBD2	CASSDGLAGVETQYF	TGTGCCAGCAGCGACGGACTAGCGGGAGTTGAGACCCAGTACTTC
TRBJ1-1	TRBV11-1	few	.	CASSLKTANTEAFF	TGTGCCAGCAGCTTGAAGACAGCGAACACTGAAGCTTTCTTT